This record covers a single TCR beta chain. What antigen it recognizes has not been identified. Base qualities are not recorded, but no much larger clone differs from it by a single base. The sample originates from a study of T cells in Graves' hyperthyroidism and ophthalmopathy (dated by TCRdb to between 2018 and 2020). General notes on the study: Peripheral blood samples were taken at the time of initial diagnosis, prior to any treatment. Thyroid tissue and blood T-cell repertoires from about 6 Graves' hyperthyroidism patients were also compared in the study. To identify distinguishing TCR V-J signatures, a discovery cohort of some 99 patients was used, comprising 43 with Graves' ophthalmopathy and approximately 57 with stable Graves' hyperthyroidism. According to the paper, TCR Vbeta CDR3 sequencing was carried out on around 140 peripheral blood samples, which came from 40 to 45 ophthalmopathy, under 80 hyperthyroidism and approximately 17 progressor patients. Once sampling was done, hyperthyroidism patients were given methimazole at a starting dose of 30 mg daily, whereas ophthalmopathy patients were given high-dose intravenous methylprednisolone. The roughly 100 discovery patients were randomly split 7:3 into training and test sets. An independent validation cohort of 18 to 20 hyperthyroidism patients and 15 or so patients who later progressed to ophthalmopathy tested prospective prediction of ophthalmopathy. Results the study describes overall, beyond this receptor: A 13 V-J signature model separated ophthalmopathy from stable hyperthyroidism, with around 90% sensitivity and 81.08% specificity in cross-validation and 80%/75% in testing. In validation, the model predicted progression to ophthalmopathy a median of around six months before onset, with about 70% sensitivity and about 72% specificity. Sample size was not statistically predetermined, and investigators were not blinded to group allocation. Most expanded thyroid clonotypes (frequency above 0.001) were also detected in blood, a finding suggesting that blood repertoires may reflect thyroid immune responses.

The CDR3 sequence holds 13 residues, the cysteine and phenylalanine included. The CDR3 DNA has 39 bases and is translated from base 1. CDR1 and CDR2, per the germline V gene, are SQVTM and ANQGSEA. V and J are truncated by 8 bases and 4 bases respectively, leaving an intervening sequence of 17 bases. A patient counted as having stable Graves' hyperthyroidism if no progression to ophthalmopathy occurred over 18 months of follow-up. The hyperthyroidism patients were between 18 and 65 years old and newly diagnosed, with a disease duration of less than 2 months. Any patient with an uncontrolled infection, another autoimmune disease, pregnancy or lactation was excluded. Diagnoses were established on the basis of clinical symptoms, serum thyroxine and TRAb, thyroid ultrasound, and orbital computed tomography. Ficoll-Paque density gradient centrifugation was used to isolate PBMCs from around 9.1 ml of fresh peripheral blood. Total RNA was extracted with Trizol reagent, and quality was checked on an Agilent 2100 Bioanalyzer.

TCR beta CDR3 regions were amplified from RNA transcripts. The TCR CDR3 was subjected to a first round of RT-PCR using the HTBI primer set and the Qiagen OneStep RT-PCR kit. Libraries were constructed in a second round of multiplex PCR, after which size selection and purification were performed. The libraries were sequenced on an Illumina HiSeq2000 using paired-end 100 bp reads. On the authors' methods: SOAPnuke was used to process the raw data, removing reads that contained adapters or uncalled bases, had a mean Phred below 15, or lacked an exact match to the constant primer or identifier. COPE v1.2.5 was used to merge high-quality paired reads, and clonotypes were defined as unique nucleotide sequences. MiTCR v1.1 was used to align the clonotypes against IMGT TRBV, TRBD and TRBJ reference segments. The analysis included only V-J combinations with a frequency above 0.0001, which together covered roughly 99% of the repertoires. A TCS score was defined as the ratio of F50 (clonal expansion) to E x V (chaos), with BLOSUM62-based TCRdist applied between CDR3 peptides within each V-J. Welch's t-statistics and random forest reduced 450 to 600 V-J features to fewer than 15, which were used in a naive Bayes classifier (R e1071). The similarity between thyroid and blood repertoires was quantified using the Morisita-Horn index. Through fastp at Q25 and MiXCR, TCRdb rebuilt clones from the public reads, retaining in-frame beta chains. Entries that share a CDR3 protein sequence are merged under the most common genes and DNA. TCRdb, rather than the study authors, made the V and J calls. This sample gives hundreds of thousands of distinct CDR3 sequences in total; 35% of them show up just once. The ten top clones hold less than 35% of the sample.

Sequencing used blood. The sequence joins TRBV29-1 to TRBJ1-2, and TRBD1 may be the D gene, going by 5 matching bases. This TCR was sampled from a middle-aged woman with Graves' hyperthyroidism. The DNA reads as follows: TGCAGCCAAGGGGACGGGTCTTTCTATGGCTACACCTTC. This translates into CSQGDGSFYGYTF.